This T cell receptor (beta chain) was retrieved from a study of siplizumab effects on memory and regulatory T cells. General observations from the study: Fewer alloreactive sequences mapped to unstimulated CD4+ memory cells under siplizumab. Memory T cells appeared less diverse than naive cells, which seemed to contribute substantially to alloresponse. Unstimulated subsets captured only a minor fraction of alloreactive clones. The authors did not confirm suppressive function in proliferating Tregs from siplizumab cultures.

This table comes from immunoSEQ multiplex PCR, and its TCRdb copy is limited to in-frame clones, with some not included. The sample carries more than 85,000 clones, around 90% recorded once. The CDR3 sequence is 14 residues long. Trimming shortened V by 3 bases and J by 0 bases, and 12 bases separated the two germline ends. The germline gives CDR1 GTSNPN, CDR2 SVGIG (reference sequence). A remark on this clone: The antigen is undetermined.

The genes are TRBV30 and TRBJ2-7; D gene uncertain. Material: CD4+ T cells sorted from blood. This clonotype was obtained from a human donor in good health. The CDR3 DNA is TGTGCCTGGAGCGATGGTGTTTACTCCTACGAGCAGTACTTC. Protein: CAWSDGVYSYEQYF.